Listed here is a single TCR beta chain. Its matching antigen is unknown. Assay: immunoSEQ multiplex PCR; the TCRdb copy retains only in-frame clones and omits some. The data show nearly 80,000 clones, with 93% seen just once and 3% to 4% held by the top ten. The entry originates in a study of cytomegalovirus exposure and HLA in healthy donors. J lost 9 bases, V lost 3 bases, and 14 bases had no gene match. This CDR3 region has 17 residues. Germline-derived CDR1 and CDR2 are LGHNA and YNFKEQ. Whole-study findings and limits: A subsequent analysis found that TCR clusters from the first cohort also tended to co-occur in the approximately 130 validation repertoires, with approximately 95% of cluster scores above 0.

The origin of this receptor is a woman younger than 45 in good health and CMV-seronegative. Specimen: PBMCs. The rearrangement links TRBV4-2 to TRBJ2-1, with 10 bases aligning to TRBD2. The CDR3 here is CASSHVTSGKSYGEQFF. CDR3 in DNA: TGTGCCAGCAGCCATGTAACTAGCGGGAAATCGTATGGTGAGCAGTTCTTC.